This T cell receptor (beta chain) was recorded in a study of blood T cell repertoires in COVID-19. Study-level information: The origin of the acute and convalescent COVID-19 samples was the United States, Italy and Spain. T cells, B-cell-depleted T cells, or PBMCs supplied cDNA or gDNA.

Authors' analysis steps: Cell counts per sample came from amplifying reference gene primers. Sequencing was performed with immunoSEQ multiplex PCR; in TCRdb, only in-frame clones are kept and a portion is missing. V and J calls and clone size come straight from that table; D and trimming were deduced from the DNA. Here the sample spans approximately 210,000 clones, roughly 80% being singletons. The material sequenced was peripheral blood. This clonotype was obtained from a human donor in a cohort sampled during active COVID-19.

In DNA, the CDR3 is TGTGCCAGCACTCCCCCAGAGACCCAGTACTTC. It encodes CASTPPETQYF. V and J are TRBV2 and TRBJ2-5, with D hard to call. This CDR3 comprises 11 residues. Germline CDR1 SNHLY, CDR2 FYNNEI. Trimming took off 7 bases at V and 4 bases at J, with 7 bases between the two ends.